This is a list of T cell receptor beta chains from one sample in a study of cytomegalovirus exposure and HLA in healthy donors. TCRdb keeps only in-frame clones here, not all; method: immunoSEQ multiplex PCR. The table records under 150,000 clones, about 80% of them present only once. The sample comprised PBMCs. The receptors come from a boy between 2 and 10 years old in good health and CMV-seronegative. CDR3s include the opening cysteine and the closing phenylalanine or tryptophan. The order of the fields is D gene, J gene, clone size, V gene, CDR3 DNA, CDR3 protein. A D gene is named only where the DNA matches it firmly. Size tells how often a clone was seen (once, few, many) or the class of an expanded clone, and some rows leave it out.

d_gene: NA
j_gene: TRBJ1-2
abundance: NA
v_gene: TRBV27
CDR3nt: TGTGCCAGCAGTTTAACCCCCGGGACACTCTATGGCTACACCTTC
CDR3aa: CASSLTPGTLYGYTF

d_gene: NA
j_gene: TRBJ1-1
abundance: NA
v_gene: TRBV27
CDR3nt: TGTGCCAGCAGGCGGAGATCCAACACTGAAGCTTTCTTT
CDR3aa: CASRRRSNTEAFF

d_gene: NA
j_gene: TRBJ2-3
abundance: NA
v_gene: TRBV6-6
CDR3nt: TGTGCCAGCAGTTTAAGCGGATACAAAGGAGATACGCAGTATTTT
CDR3aa: CASSLSGYKGDTQYF

d_gene: NA
j_gene: TRBJ2-1
abundance: NA
v_gene: TRBV14
CDR3nt: TGTGCCAGCAGACAGGGTTGGGGTTCGGGGAATGAGCAGTTCTTC
CDR3aa: CASRQGWGSGNEQFF

d_gene: NA
j_gene: TRBJ2-5
abundance: once
v_gene: TRBV28
CDR3nt: TGTGCCAGCAGTCAGGGGCCGACACAGACCCAGTACTTC
CDR3aa: CASSQGPTQTQYF

d_gene: TRBD2
j_gene: TRBJ2-3
abundance: few
v_gene: TRBV9
CDR3nt: TGTGCCAGCAGCGACGGGACTAGCGGTCTCACAGATACGCAGTATTTT
CDR3aa: CASSDGTSGLTDTQYF

d_gene: NA
j_gene: TRBJ2-1
abundance: NA
v_gene: TRBV5-1
CDR3nt: TGCGCCAGCAGCTCGGGGGTGGGTCGGAATGAGCAGTTCTTC
CDR3aa: CASSSGVGRNEQFF

d_gene: NA
j_gene: TRBJ2-1
abundance: NA
v_gene: TRBV6-1
CDR3nt: TGTGCCTGTAGGGGGGGGCCAATACCCTACAATGAGCAGTTCTTC
CDR3aa: CACRGGPIPYNEQFF

d_gene: TRBD2
j_gene: TRBJ2-7
abundance: NA
v_gene: TRBV6-5
CDR3nt: TGTGCCAGCAGTTACTCTCGGGGGGGCTCCTACGAGCAGTACTTC
CDR3aa: CASSYSRGGSYEQYF

d_gene: NA
j_gene: TRBJ2-2
abundance: NA
v_gene: TRBV2
CDR3nt: TGTGCCAGCGGCGGATTACTCCGGGAGCCCAACACCGGGGAGCTGTTTTTT
CDR3aa: CASGGLLREPNTGELFF

d_gene: NA
j_gene: TRBJ1-2
abundance: NA
v_gene: TRBV13
CDR3nt: TGTGCCAGCAGCTTAAAGGACCGAACAGAACCGGGATATGGCTACACCTTC
CDR3aa: CASSLKDRTEPGYGYTF

d_gene: TRBD1
j_gene: TRBJ1-3
abundance: NA
v_gene: TRBV9
CDR3nt: TGTGCCAGCAGCGTAGCTCGGGACAGTCGAATCTCTGGAAACACCATATATTTT
CDR3aa: CASSVARDSRISGNTIYF

d_gene: TRBD1
j_gene: TRBJ1-2
abundance: NA
v_gene: TRBV19
CDR3nt: TGTGCCAGTAGCCTACAGGGGGCAAATGGCTACACCTTC
CDR3aa: CASSLQGANGYTF

d_gene: NA
j_gene: TRBJ1-3
abundance: NA
v_gene: TRBV7-2
CDR3nt: TGTGCCAGCAGACTTCCGAGTCAGGGGCTGGGAAACACCATATATTTT
CDR3aa: CASRLPSQGLGNTIYF

d_gene: TRBD2
j_gene: TRBJ2-1
abundance: NA
v_gene: TRBV14
CDR3nt: TGTGCCAGCAGCCAAGCCCTAGCGGGGAGGGATGAGCAGTTCTTC
CDR3aa: CASSQALAGRDEQFF

d_gene: TRBD1
j_gene: TRBJ1-6
abundance: NA
v_gene: TRBV5-1
CDR3nt: TGCGCCAGCAGCTTGGAGACAGGGCCTAATTCACCCCTCCACTTT
CDR3aa: CASSLETGPNSPLHF

d_gene: TRBD1
j_gene: TRBJ1-4
abundance: NA
v_gene: TRBV18
CDR3nt: TGTGCCAGCTCACCGGGGACAGGGATTGAAAAACTGTTTTTT
CDR3aa: CASSPGTGIEKLFF

d_gene: NA
j_gene: TRBJ2-3
abundance: NA
v_gene: TRBV5-4
CDR3nt: TGTGCCAGCAGCTTCTGGGGGGGCCGGGCAGATACGCAGTATTTT
CDR3aa: CASSFWGGRADTQYF

d_gene: NA
j_gene: TRBJ1-1
abundance: NA
v_gene: TRBV7-9
CDR3nt: TGTGCCAGCAGCCCCACACCTGCCACTGAAGCTTTCTTT
CDR3aa: CASSPTPATEAFF

d_gene: NA
j_gene: TRBJ2-3
abundance: NA
v_gene: TRBV6-5
CDR3nt: TGTGCCAGCAGTCCTGGATCGGCGGCCACAGATACGCAGTATTTT
CDR3aa: CASSPGSAATDTQYF

d_gene: NA
j_gene: TRBJ1-1
abundance: NA
v_gene: TRBV19
CDR3nt: TGTGCCAGTAGTATAGGAGTAGTTTGGCAGGGAGGGGACACTGAAGCTTTCTTT
CDR3aa: CASSIGVVWQGGDTEAFF

d_gene: NA
j_gene: TRBJ2-1
abundance: NA
v_gene: TRBV2
CDR3nt: TGTGCCAGCAGTGAAGAGCCCCCCCGGGGTGAGCAGTTCTTC
CDR3aa: CASSEEPPRGEQFF

d_gene: NA
j_gene: TRBJ2-5
abundance: NA
v_gene: TRBV7-9
CDR3nt: TGTGCCAGCAGTTTGGGCCACCTAGCGATACAAGAGACCCAGTACTTC
CDR3aa: CASSLGHLAIQETQYF

d_gene: NA
j_gene: TRBJ1-1
abundance: NA
v_gene: TRBV5-4
CDR3nt: TGTGCCAGCAGCTTGGGGAGGGCCACTGAAGCTTTCTTT
CDR3aa: CASSLGRATEAFF

d_gene: TRBD2
j_gene: TRBJ2-3
abundance: NA
v_gene: TRBV5-1
CDR3nt: TGCGCCAGCAGCTTGTTTAGGACTAGCGGGAGATCTAGCACAGATACGCAGTATTTT
CDR3aa: CASSLFRTSGRSSTDTQYF

d_gene: TRBD2
j_gene: TRBJ2-3
abundance: NA
v_gene: TRBV4-1
CDR3nt: TGCGCCAGCAGACTAGCGGGGGGACTCCACCAACCGATTAGCACAGATACGCAGTATTTT
CDR3aa: CASRLAGGLHQPISTDTQYF

d_gene: NA
j_gene: TRBJ2-5
abundance: NA
v_gene: TRBV4-1
CDR3nt: TGCGCCAGCAGCCAGACCCCGGGCGGAGGAGAGACCCAGTACTTC
CDR3aa: CASSQTPGGGETQYF

d_gene: TRBD1
j_gene: TRBJ1-1
abundance: NA
v_gene: TRBV7-9
CDR3nt: TGTGCCAGCAGCTCCTCCGGGACAGGATCCACTGAAGCTTTCTTT
CDR3aa: CASSSSGTGSTEAFF

d_gene: NA
j_gene: TRBJ2-1
abundance: NA
v_gene: TRBV5-1
CDR3nt: TGCGCCAGCAGCTCGGTCGCTCAGGGCCCTTACAATGAGCAGTTCTTC
CDR3aa: CASSSVAQGPYNEQFF

d_gene: TRBD2
j_gene: TRBJ2-2
abundance: few
v_gene: TRBV6-1
CDR3nt: TGTGCCAGCCACCACGGGAGGGTTAACACCGGGGAGCTGTTTTTT
CDR3aa: CASHHGRVNTGELFF

d_gene: TRBD1
j_gene: TRBJ2-7
abundance: NA
v_gene: TRBV6-6
CDR3nt: TGTGCCAGCAGTTCGGGACAGAGCTACGAGCAGTACTTC
CDR3aa: CASSSGQSYEQYF

d_gene: TRBD1
j_gene: TRBJ2-6
abundance: NA
v_gene: TRBV5-4
CDR3nt: TGTGCCAGCAGCGTGGACAGGGGAGACGGGGCCAACGTCCTGACTTTC
CDR3aa: CASSVDRGDGANVLTF

d_gene: TRBD2
j_gene: TRBJ2-3
abundance: few
v_gene: TRBV7-2
CDR3nt: TGTGCCAGCAGCTTACTAGCGGGGGACACAGATACGCAGTATTTT
CDR3aa: CASSLLAGDTDTQYF

d_gene: TRBD2
j_gene: TRBJ2-1
abundance: NA
v_gene: TRBV7-3
CDR3nt: TGTGCCAGCAGCCCTGTAGCGGGAGGATACAATGAGCAGTTCTTC
CDR3aa: CASSPVAGGYNEQFF

d_gene: TRBD2
j_gene: TRBJ2-3
abundance: NA
v_gene: TRBV7-2
CDR3nt: TGTGCCAGCAGCTTATTGCCCAGCGGGGCCGATACGCAGTATTTT
CDR3aa: CASSLLPSGADTQYF

d_gene: NA
j_gene: TRBJ1-6
abundance: NA
v_gene: TRBV5-8
CDR3nt: TGTGCCAGCAGTGATAGAACGGTATCAGGTTCACCCCTCCACTTT
CDR3aa: CASSDRTVSGSPLHF

d_gene: NA
j_gene: TRBJ2-3
abundance: NA
v_gene: TRBV9
CDR3nt: TGTGCCAGCAGCGTAAAGGGGGGCACAGATACGCAGTATTTT
CDR3aa: CASSVKGGTDTQYF

d_gene: NA
j_gene: TRBJ2-7
abundance: once
v_gene: TRBV4-2
CDR3nt: TGTGCCAGCAGCCAAGAATGGAACAGCTACGAGCAGTACTTC
CDR3aa: CASSQEWNSYEQYF

d_gene: NA
j_gene: TRBJ2-1
abundance: NA
v_gene: TRBV10-3
CDR3nt: TGTGCCATCAGATCCCCCGGAGCGCATGAGCAGTTCTTC
CDR3aa: CAIRSPGAHEQFF

d_gene: NA
j_gene: TRBJ1-2
abundance: NA
v_gene: TRBV7-9
CDR3nt: TGTGCCAGCAGCTTCGAACAGGCCGTACCTAACTATGGCTACACCTTC
CDR3aa: CASSFEQAVPNYGYTF

d_gene: NA
j_gene: TRBJ2-1
abundance: NA
v_gene: TRBV7-9
CDR3nt: TGTGCCAGCAGCGCCACGGGGTCTTCCTACAATGAGCAGTTCTTC
CDR3aa: CASSATGSSYNEQFF

d_gene: NA
j_gene: TRBJ1-2
abundance: NA
v_gene: TRBV25-1
CDR3nt: TGTGCCAGCAGTGAGCTCGGGGATGGCTACACCTTC
CDR3aa: CASSELGDGYTF

d_gene: NA
j_gene: TRBJ1-6
abundance: medium-sized
v_gene: TRBV4-1
CDR3nt: TGCGCCAGCAGCCCGATCAAGGGAAACGGGAATAATTCACCCCTCCACTTT
CDR3aa: CASSPIKGNGNNSPLHF

d_gene: NA
j_gene: TRBJ1-1
abundance: NA
v_gene: TRBV4-3
CDR3nt: TGCGCCAGCAGCCAAGATCCAGGGGCTGAAGCTTTCTTT
CDR3aa: CASSQDPGAEAFF

d_gene: NA
j_gene: TRBJ1-1
abundance: NA
v_gene: TRBV11-2
CDR3nt: TGTGCCAGCAGCTTAGGTCTTCGGGCAGGACTGATGAACACTGAAGCTTTCTTT
CDR3aa: CASSLGLRAGLMNTEAFF

d_gene: TRBD1
j_gene: TRBJ2-7
abundance: NA
v_gene: TRBV7-8
CDR3nt: TGTGCCAGCAGCTTAATCTTACCCGGGACAGGGGTACACGAGCAGTACTTC
CDR3aa: CASSLILPGTGVHEQYF

d_gene: TRBD2
j_gene: TRBJ2-1
abundance: NA
v_gene: TRBV2
CDR3nt: TGTGCCAGCAGTAAAGAACTAGCGGGAGGTGGTGAGCAGTTCTTC
CDR3aa: CASSKELAGGGEQFF

d_gene: TRBD1
j_gene: TRBJ2-5
abundance: NA
v_gene: TRBV27
CDR3nt: TGTGCCAGCAGTCATACTTGGGACAGGGGAGCAGAGACCCAGTACTTC
CDR3aa: CASSHTWDRGAETQYF

d_gene: NA
j_gene: TRBJ1-5
abundance: NA
v_gene: TRBV5-6
CDR3nt: TGTGCCAGCAGCTTGATGGGTGGGCTTCAGCCCCAGCATTTT
CDR3aa: CASSLMGGLQPQHF

d_gene: TRBD2
j_gene: TRBJ2-7
abundance: NA
v_gene: TRBV5-4
CDR3nt: TGTGCCAGCAGCTCCGCGGGACTATCACCCGAGCAGTACTTC
CDR3aa: CASSSAGLSPEQYF

d_gene: NA
j_gene: TRBJ2-2
abundance: few
v_gene: TRBV6-1
CDR3nt: TGTGCCAGCAGTGTGGGAGAGGTTGACACCGGGGAGCTGTTTTTT
CDR3aa: CASSVGEVDTGELFF

d_gene: NA
j_gene: TRBJ2-6
abundance: NA
v_gene: TRBV9
CDR3nt: TGTGCCAGCAGCGAGACATCTGGGGCCAACGTCCTGACTTTC
CDR3aa: CASSETSGANVLTF

d_gene: NA
j_gene: TRBJ1-6
abundance: once
v_gene: TRBV13
CDR3nt: TGTGCCAGCAGCTTATCTTCAACAGGGAAGGGGATGGGGTCACCCCTCCACTTT
CDR3aa: CASSLSSTGKGMGSPLHF

d_gene: NA
j_gene: TRBJ1-1
abundance: NA
v_gene: TRBV6-5
CDR3nt: TGTGCCAGCAGTTACTCGTATCAGGCGAACACTGAAGCTTTCTTT
CDR3aa: CASSYSYQANTEAFF

d_gene: NA
j_gene: TRBJ2-2
abundance: NA
v_gene: TRBV6-5
CDR3nt: TGTGCCAGCAGTCCCTCCAGGGCCGGGGAGCTGTTTTTT
CDR3aa: CASSPSRAGELFF

d_gene: NA
j_gene: TRBJ2-3
abundance: NA
v_gene: TRBV7-3
CDR3nt: TGTGCCAGCAGCTTATACCCCATGAGAGGGGGAATGCCAGATACGCAGTATTTT
CDR3aa: CASSLYPMRGGMPDTQYF

d_gene: TRBD1
j_gene: TRBJ1-6
abundance: NA
v_gene: TRBV6-5
CDR3nt: TGTGCCAGCAGTTACCTCGGGACAGCAAATAATTCACCCCTCCACTTT
CDR3aa: CASSYLGTANNSPLHF

d_gene: TRBD1
j_gene: TRBJ1-5
abundance: NA
v_gene: TRBV4-1
CDR3nt: TGCGCCAGCAGCCAACCCACGAGCAGGGGGCGTAATCAGCCCCAGCATTTT
CDR3aa: CASSQPTSRGRNQPQHF

d_gene: NA
j_gene: TRBJ2-7
abundance: NA
v_gene: TRBV21-1
CDR3nt: TGTGCCAGCAGCGCCCGACTCTCCTACGAGCAGTACTTC
CDR3aa: CASSARLSYEQYF